A selection of T cell receptor beta chains follows, all from one sample in a study of CD8 T cells in ankylosing spondylitis. One entry per CDR3 protein results from TCRdb running MiXCR on the 5' RACE reads. The sample lists about 240,000 distinct CDR3 sequences, more than 20% occurring once. The sample was blood, either unsorted or a sorted T cell fraction (not recorded which). The receptors were sampled from a male donor with ankylosing spondylitis or in good health (not recorded which). CDR3s include the opening cysteine and the closing phenylalanine or tryptophan. The D gene is left open where the match is weak. Clone size appears in some rows only: once, few, many, or a class for an expanded clone.

J gene	D gene	V gene	clone size	CDR3 DNA	CDR3 protein
TRBJ1-5	.	TRBV21-1	many	TGTGCCAGCAGCGCTCAAATTTGGGGGCGACGACAGCCCCAGCATTTT	CASSAQIWGRRQPQHF
TRBJ2-1	.	TRBV12-3/TRBV12-4	.	TGTGCCAGCAGTTTAGGCCCCACCGGGACTCCCTGGTTCTTC	CASSLGPTGTPWFF
TRBJ1-5	TRBD1	TRBV20-1	.	TGCAGTGCTCCCCCGGCCGGGACAGGGAGTCAGCCCCAGCATTTT	CSAPPAGTGSQPQHF
TRBJ2-7	TRBD1	TRBV29-1	few	TGCAGCGTTGAAGGAGGGGGGACAGGGGGAGACGAGCAGTACTTC	CSVEGGGTGGDEQYF
TRBJ2-5	.	TRBV12-3/TRBV12-4	.	TGTGCCAGCAGTTTCTTGGGTGAAAAGACCCAGTACTTC	CASSFLGEKTQYF
TRBJ2-5	TRBD2	TRBV20-1	.	TGCAGTGCCCCGGGACTAGCGGGGCAAGAGACCCAGTACTTC	CSAPGLAGQETQYF
TRBJ2-5	TRBD2	TRBV12-3/TRBV12-4	.	TGTGCCAGCAGTCGACTAGCGGAACAAGAGACCCAGTACTTC	CASSRLAEQETQYF
TRBJ2-7	.	TRBV18	.	TGTGCCAGCTCACCACGGGGTCTCGAGCAGTACTTC	CASSPRGLEQYF
TRBJ2-4	TRBD2	TRBV6-2/TRBV6-3	many	TGTGCCAGCAGCAGGGGGCTGACTAGCGGGGGAGCAGCCAAAAACATTCAGTACTTC	CASSRGLTSGGAAKNIQYF
TRBJ2-1	.	TRBV3-1	few	TGTGCCAGCAGCCCCCGGGATGCCTACAATGAGCAGTTCTTC	CASSPRDAYNEQFF